The entry that follows covers one T cell receptor beta chain sequence. Here immunoSEQ multiplex PCR was the method, and the copy in TCRdb shows in-frame clones only, minus some. Of 350,000 to 450,000 clones listed, 89% are singletons. This sample was taken from a study of blood T cell repertoires in COVID-19. The germline V and J ends were trimmed by 0 bases and 4 bases, with 13 bases remaining between them. The CDR3 spans 15 residues. From germline, CDR1 is LGHDT and CDR2 YNNKEL (reference sequence). Categorization into cohorts depended on clinical history that participants reported. The source is a woman in her twenties or thirties who had recovered from COVID-19. Sequences were obtained from PBMCs or T cells enriched from blood (not recorded which). This chain connects TRBV3-1 (or the pseudogene TRBV3-2) to TRBJ2-7, with D possibly matching TRBD2 (6 bases). CDR3 in DNA: TGTGCCAGCAGCCAAGAACCGGGACTGACGTACGAGCAGTACTTC. Its protein product is CASSQEPGLTYEQYF.